The present entry profiles one TCR beta chain with its context. Antigen unknown. The sample is drawn from a study of cytomegalovirus exposure and HLA in healthy donors. Study results and caveats: A later analysis linked a missense DCLRE1C variant to TCR beta V- and J-gene trimming.

The PCR made use of 60 Vbeta and 13 Jbeta primers. The protocol was immunoSEQ multiplex PCR, while the TCRdb copy is restricted to in-frame clones and leaves out a portion. The sample consists of over 150,000 clones, about 74% of them appearing once. CDR1 and CDR2 (germline): SGHAT, FQNNGV. V was trimmed by 1 base and J by 6 bases, leaving 18 bases between them. The CDR3 covers 16 residues. This clonotype originated in a woman in her thirties or forties in good health and CMV-seronegative. The sequenced sample consisted of PBMCs. The chain carries TRBV11-2 and TRBJ1-1; D is uncertain. The CDR3 DNA reads as TGTGCCAGCAGCTTAGTTAGCGTAGGAGGGAGGTCTGAAGCTTTCTTT. This sequence encodes CASSLVSVGGRSEAFF.